What follows describes a single TCR beta chain. Antigen: not known. The ends were cut back, 4 bases at V and 0 bases at J, with 7 bases in the middle. CDR3 length: 13 amino acids. The germline V gene encodes CDR1 LNHDA and CDR2 SQIVND (reference sequence). Only in-frame clones appear in the TCRdb table, and some are missing; sequencing was by immunoSEQ multiplex PCR. The repertoire holds 100,000 to 150,000 clones, with more than 80% as singletons. This record comes from a study of T cell responses to AZD1222 COVID-19 vaccine. Study-wide findings and caveats: There were vaccine-associated CD4 TCRs across spike, dominant at 160-218 and 743-854. It should be noted that donors were predominantly white British and more often female, and clonal diversity was possibly underestimated. Just a handful of AZD1222 recipients tested seropositive at baseline.

Source: peripheral blood, taken on day 0 of AZD1222 vaccination. The source of this sequence is an adult in good health. V and J are TRBV19 and TRBJ2-7; D is perhaps TRBD1 or TRBD2 (5 bases each). The CDR3 spells CASSTGSSYEQYF. CDR3 coding DNA: TGTGCCAGTAGTACAGGGAGCTCCTACGAGCAGTACTTC.